One T cell receptor beta chain is described in this entry. Its antigen is still unknown. Clones were sequenced by immunoSEQ multiplex PCR, and TCRdb holds only the in-frame ones, with some missing. The sample consists of about 15,000 clones, 81% of them appearing once. This sample was included in a study of tumor-infiltrating lymphocytes in localized non-small cell lung cancer. Study-level results: Different pieces of the same tissue went to different assays, confounding technical variation with intratumor heterogeneity.

Germline V CDR1 and CDR2: MGHRA, YSYEKL. The CDR3 is made up of 16 amino acids. The germline V and J ends were trimmed by 4 bases and 4 bases, with 19 bases remaining between them. The TCR was taken from a human donor with non-small cell lung cancer. The J gene is TRBJ1-1, the V gene TRBV4-1, with a possible D match to TRBD1 (5 bases). Input material: lung tumor tissue. The DNA of the CDR3 is TGCGCCAGCAGCCGCGAATCCAGGGCGAGAACCACTGAAGCTTTCTTT. It encodes CASSRESRARTTEAFF.